These 24 T cell receptor beta chains share one sample of origin, sequenced in a study of tumor-infiltrating lymphocytes in primary liver carcinoma. Investigators took RNA and DNA out together from 20-30 mg of unsorted bulk tissue. TCR beta cDNA came from about 0.45 ug total RNA, primed with a constant-region primer. The TCR beta library was amplified through three nested multiplex PCR rounds in a modified ARM-PCR procedure. A C-beta reverse primer was combined with TRBV1-TRBV30 forward primers in the first two PCR rounds, and each round had around 11 cycles. One entry per CDR3 protein results from TCRdb running MiXCR on the multiplex PCR reads. The table has around 100,000 distinct CDR3 sequences, about two thirds seen once; the top ten hold 12%. Sequencing input: liver tumor tissue from sampling region 2. Subset defined: tumor region T2, inferior pole. The receptors originated from an older woman with primary liver carcinoma and hepatitis B virus infection.

Of note for this clonotype: Likely a read error: the CDR3 ends without its conserved phenylalanine or tryptophan. The chain has TRBV4-1 and TRBJ2-7; perhaps D is TRBD1 or TRBD2 (5 bases each). Germline CDR1 and CDR2: MGHRA and YSYEKL. CDR3 length: 14 residues. CDR3 nucleotides: TGCGTCAGCAGCCGGGACGAAGGGGCCTACGAGCAGTACATC. Translation: CVSSRDEGAYEQYI.

This clonotype has a handful of counts. The chain couples TRBV29-1 to TRBJ2-4; no reliable D call. This CDR3 has 14 residues. Trimming stripped 6 bases from V and 5 bases from J, with 17 bases between. Germline CDR1 SQVTM, CDR2 ANQGSEA. The CDR3 protein is CSVTSSFWENIQYF. The CDR3 DNA reads as TGCAGCGTAACGAGCTCCTTCTGGGAAAACATTCAGTACTTC.

As concerns this clonotype: This may stem from a read error, because a much larger clone lies one nucleotide away. V gene TRBV5-4 combines with J gene TRBJ2-2; perhaps TRBD2 as D (6 bases). The CDR3 extends over 12 amino acids. Germline V gene lookup returns CDR1 SGHNT and CDR2 YYREEE (reference sequence). The CDR3 spells CASSTGTGGLFF. DNA of the CDR3: TGTGCCAGCTCGACCGGGACCGGGGGGCTGTTTTTT.

This clonotype was detected only once. Its ends do not fully match the called genes, so a read error is possible. The V gene is TRBV4-2, the J gene TRBJ1-4; TRBD1 agrees at 7 bases. The CDR3 has 15 residues. Looked up from germline, CDR1 is LGHNA and CDR2 is YNFKEQ. CDR3 nucleotides: TGTACCAGCAGCCAAGGGGAGAGGGGGCGAGGAAAACTGTTTTTT. It encodes CTSSQGERGRGKLFF.

Concerning this clonotype: The junction and the germline gene differ at one end; a read error may be behind it. The chain couples TRBV12-3 or TRBV12-4 to TRBJ2-1, with D possibly TRBD2 on 5 matching bases. The CDR3 length is 15 residues. The CDR3 spells CTSRKSSVDYNEQFF. CDR3 sequence (DNA): TGTACCAGCAGAAAAAGTAGCGTGGACTACAATGAGCAGTTCTTC.

To note about this clonotype: Since a much larger clone is just one base distant, this may be a read error. The chain combines TRBV14 with TRBJ1-1; D not certain. Germline CDR1 is SGHDN and CDR2 is FVKESK. The CDR3 is 12 amino acids. The CDR3 reads CASSNRHTEAIF. The DNA of the CDR3 is TGTGCCAGCAGCAACCGACACACTGAAGCTATCTTT.

A note on this clonotype: A read error may explain this, as a much larger clone is one base away. The rearrangement uses TRBV13 and TRBJ2-7; tentatively, D is TRBD1 (5 bases). CDR1 and CDR2 (germline): PRHDT, FYEKMQ (reference sequence). This CDR3 is built from 13 residues. Between the trimmed V and J ends, which lost 7 bases and 7 bases, there was a span of 17 bases. In nucleotides, the CDR3 is TGTGCCAGCAACATAAGGGGTACTGTGGAGCAGTACTTC. Amino acid sequence: CASNIRGTVEQYF.

This chain connects TRBV7-8 to TRBJ2-1; D gene unclear. V was shortened by 7 bases and J by 5 bases, with 12 bases between the two germline ends. Germline loops: CDR1 SGHVS, CDR2 FQNEAQ. The CDR3 extends over 13 amino acids. CDR3 amino acids: CASNLARNNEQFF. The CDR3 DNA follows: TGTGCCAGCAACTTGGCCCGTAACAATGAGCAGTTCTTC.

Remarks on this clonotype: One end of the junction does not line up with germline, which may come from a read error. The V call is TRBV29-1, the J call TRBJ2-2; 8 bases line up with TRBD1. The CDR3 loop spans 13 amino acids. Germline V CDR1 and CDR2: SQVTM, ANQGSEA. CDR3 bases: TGCAGCTCTCTGACAGGGGAGACCGGGGAGATGTTTTTT. It encodes CSSLTGETGEMFF.

This clonotype is medium-sized in the sample. The gene calls are TRBV6-5 and TRBJ2-1; 11 positions match TRBD1. After removal of 6 bases from V and 3 bases from J, the junction contained 1 base not matched to a gene. The germline V gene encodes CDR1 MNHEY and CDR2 SVGAGI. The CDR3 length is 14 residues. The CDR3 protein is CASRGQGGYNEQFF. DNA for the CDR3: TGTGCCAGCAGGGGACAGGGGGGCTACAATGAGCAGTTCTTC.

Remarks on this clonotype: One junction end disagrees with the germline gene, perhaps due to a read error. V and J are TRBV29-1 and TRBJ1-3; D remains ambiguous. CDR1 SQVTM and CDR2 ANQGSEA come from the germline V gene. The length of the CDR3 is 14 residues. CDR3 nucleotides: TGCAGCTTTGAAGATCGCATCTTTGGAAACACCACATATTTT. Its protein is CSFEDRIFGNTTYF.

The rearrangement uses TRBV5-4 and TRBJ2-4; D gene ambiguous. The CDR3 runs 18 residues. The V gene lost 5 bases and the J gene lost 1 base, with 22 bases spanning the gap. Germline V gene data show CDR1 as SGHNT and CDR2 as YYREEE (reference sequence). The CDR3 nucleotides are TGTGCCAGCAGTTTGATCCTGGAATCCCAATGGGCCAAAAACATTCAGTACTTC. Its translation: CASSLILESQWAKNIQYF. Using reference TRBV5-4 and TRBJ2-4 for the parts outside the CDR3, the full variable domain is ETGVTQSPTHLIKTRGQQVTLRCSSQSGHNTVSWYQQALGQGPQFIFQYYREEENGRGNFPPRFSGLQFPNYSSELNVNALELDDSALYLCASSLILESQWAKNIQYFGAGTRLSVL.

The rearrangement links TRBV6-5 to TRBJ2-7, with TRBD1 identical over 8 bases. The germline gives CDR1 MNHEY, CDR2 SVGAGI. CDR3 length equals 15 residues. The V and J ends lost 5 bases and 4 bases, in that order; junction bases with no gene match: 10. The CDR3 protein is CASSDAGGTFYEQYF. As DNA, the CDR3 is TGTGCCAGCAGTGACGCAGGGGGCACATTTTACGAGCAGTACTTC.

Of note for this clonotype: It may be a read error: a sequence one base away is much more abundant. CDR3 sequence (DNA): TGCGCCAGCAGCTTAGGACAGGGCAGCGGCATAGATACGCAGTATTTT. Encoded protein: CASSLGQGSGIDTQYF. This chain links TRBV5-1 with TRBJ2-3; 8 bases are a match to TRBD1. Germline trimming cut 2 bases from V and 5 bases from J; bases unmatched to any gene: 10. This CDR3 contains 16 residues. Germline assignment: CDR1 SGHRS and CDR2 YFSETQ.

About this clonotype: Because the CDR3 is missing its conserved closing phenylalanine or tryptophan, this is likely a read error. The rearrangement joins TRBV11-2 to TRBJ1-5; D is unclear. Per the germline V gene, CDR1 is SGHAT and CDR2 is FQNNGV. This CDR3 is built from 18 residues. Written as DNA, the CDR3 is TGTGCCAGCAGCTTTGCTGGGATAGGTGAATTATGGAATCAGCTCCAGCATTCA. Amino acid sequence: CASSFAGIGELWNQLQHS.

About this clonotype itself: A read error may explain this, as a much larger clone is one base away. The chain couples TRBV6-5 to TRBJ2-3; TRBD2 matches at 8 bases. The length of the CDR3 is 15 residues. The germline CDR1 and CDR2 sequences are MNHEY and SVGAGI. After removal of 0 bases from V and 9 bases from J, the junction contained 8 bases not matched to a gene. For the CDR3, the DNA is TGTGCCAGCAGTTACTCGCCGGGAGGGCCGGAAACGCAGTATTTT. Translated, it gives CASSYSPGGPETQYF.

Comment on this clonotype: A much bigger clone sits one base away, suggesting this may be a read error. The chain has TRBV6-1 and TRBJ2-3; TRBD2 might be the D (6 bases). The V gene lost 4 bases and the J gene lost 6 bases, with 17 bases spanning the gap. The CDR3 has 15 amino acids. In germline, CDR1 is MNHNS, CDR2 SASEGT. The CDR3: CASSAQLSGADTQYF. The CDR3 DNA is TGTGCCAGCAGTGCCCAACTATCGGGAGCTGATACGCAGTATTTT.

The CDR3 reads CASSLDRGEPTNEKLFF. DNA of the CDR3: TGCGCCAGCAGCTTGGACAGGGGAGAACCGACTAATGAAAAACTGTTTTTT. V gene TRBV5-1 combines with J gene TRBJ1-4, with 7 positions matching TRBD1. The CDR3 length is 17 residues. V shed 0 bases and J 2 bases; nucleotides not matched to a gene: 7. Germline-derived CDR1 and CDR2 are SGHRS and YFSETQ.

A word on this clonotype: One junction end disagrees with the germline gene, perhaps due to a read error. This rearrangement joins TRBV2 to TRBJ2-7, with TRBD2 matching 9 bases. The CDR3 length is 15 residues. CDR1 SNHLY and CDR2 FYNNEI come from the germline V gene. The CDR3 is CASSDTSGRTYEQYF. The CDR3 DNA reads TGTGCCAGTAGTGACACCAGCGGGAGGACTTACGAGCAGTACTTC.

About this clonotype: A junction end diverges from the germline sequence, so it may reflect a read error. The V call is TRBV6-2 or TRBV6-3, the J call TRBJ2-5, with 9 bases fitting TRBD1. CDR1 and CDR2 (germline): MNHEY, SVGEGT. The CDR3 consists of 16 residues. The CDR3 sequence is CVSSSRWTGEFGTQYF. The CDR3 nucleotides read TGTGTCAGCAGTTCAAGGTGGACAGGGGAATTCGGGACCCAGTACTTC.

On this clonotype itself: A read error may explain this, as a much larger clone is one base away. The V gene is TRBV28, the J gene TRBJ2-7, with D possibly matching TRBD2 (5 bases). V was clipped by 7 bases and J by 0 bases, with 16 bases between them. This CDR3 comprises 15 residues. Germline CDR1 reads MDHEN; CDR2 reads SYDVKM. The CDR3 DNA reads TGTGCCAGCACAGAGGGTATAACCCTCTCCTACGAGCAGTACGTC. This codes for CASTEGITLSYEQYV.

Worth noting for this clonotype: The junction departs from germline at one end; a sequencing error may be responsible. The V call is TRBV7-3, the J call TRBJ2-1; 14 bases line up with TRBD2. The CDR3 is 15 amino acids. Germline lookup yields CDR1 SGHTA and CDR2 FQGTGA. The CDR3 region has the DNA TGTGCCAGAAGCTTAGAGGGACTAGCGGGAGAGAGGCAGTTCTTC. Encoded protein: CARSLEGLAGERQFF. Full variable domain (missing parts from reference TRBV7-3 and TRBJ2-1): GAGVSQTPSNKVTEKGKYVELRCDPISGHTALYWYRQSLGQGPEFLIYFQGTGAADDSGLPNDRFFAVRPEGSVSTLKIQRTERGDSAVYLCARSLEGLAGERQFFGPGTRLTVL.

This clonotype was counted a few times. The chain recombines TRBV11-3 with TRBJ1-1, with D possibly matching TRBD1 (6 bases). The germline gives CDR1 SGHNT, CDR2 YENEEA. The CDR3 has 13 residues. Trimming shortened V by 1 base and J by 4 bases, and 7 bases separated the two germline ends. CDR3 residues: CASSLVGATEAFF. In DNA form, the CDR3 reads TGTGCCAGCAGCTTAGTGGGGGCCACTGAAGCTTTCTTT.

There are many counts of this clonotype. Since the CDR3 does not end with the conserved phenylalanine or tryptophan, this likely comes from a read error. The CDR3 region has the DNA TGCAGCGGCCGTAGCGGGAGCTACAATGAGCAGTTCCTC. It encodes CSGRSGSYNEQFL. The chain employs TRBV29-1 and TRBJ2-1; 9 positions match TRBD2. The trim removed 7 bases at V and 3 bases at J, leaving 4 bases unmatched. The CDR3 totals 13 residues. The germline gives CDR1 SQVTM, CDR2 ANQGSEA.